One and the same sample provided the 4 T cell receptor beta chains below, sequenced in a study of blood T cell repertoires in COVID-19. Sequencing was performed with immunoSEQ multiplex PCR; in TCRdb, only in-frame clones are kept and a portion is missing. This sample carries fewer than 350,000 clones, around 86% of them seen once, and the ten largest clones take roughly 8%. Specimen: peripheral blood. The source is a man in his forties or fifties with active or convalescent COVID-19.

The gene calls are TRBV5-1 and TRBJ2-2; possible D gene TRBD2, 6 bases. CDR1 and CDR2 (germline): SGHRS, YFSETQ. CDR3 length: 16 residues. V lost 0 bases and J 2 bases, leaving 11 bases between the germline ends. CDR3 sequence: CASSLGGTSNTGELFF. CDR3 sequence (DNA): TGCGCCAGCAGCTTGGGCGGGACTTCTAACACCGGGGAGCTGTTTTTT. Together with reference TRBV5-1 and TRBJ2-2, the CDR3 gives the full variable domain: KAGVTQTPRYLIKTRGQQVTLSCSPISGHRSVSWYQQTPGQGLQFLFEYFSETQRNKGNFPGRFSGRQFSNSRSEMNVSTLELGDSALYLCASSLGGTSNTGELFFGEGSRLTVL.

This chain links TRBV6-5 with TRBJ1-2; 8 nucleotides align to TRBD1. Looked up from germline, CDR1 is MNHEY and CDR2 is SVGAGI. The V segment lost 1 base and the J segment 4 bases; nucleotides outside the gene matches: 5. The CDR3 contains 15 residues. The CDR3 DNA reads as TGTGCCAGCAGTTACTACCCAGGGGGCAGCTATGGCTACACCTTC. Protein product: CASSYYPGGSYGYTF.

The genes are TRBV4-1 and TRBJ1-5; TRBD1 might be the D (6 bases). V was pared by 0 bases and J by 3 bases, with 9 bases between. The CDR3 is made up of 15 amino acids. The V gene's germline CDR1 is MGHRA and CDR2 YSYEKL. The CDR3 reads CASSQEGQTNQPQHF. The CDR3 DNA sequence: TGCGCCAGCAGCCAAGAAGGACAGACCAATCAGCCCCAGCATTTT.

This sequence joins TRBV20-1 and TRBJ1-2; D unresolved. The CDR3 consists of 11 residues. V was pared by 4 bases and J by 8 bases, with 11 bases between. CDR1 and CDR2 from the germline V gene are DFQATT and SNEGSKA (reference sequence). CDR3 in amino acids: CSAKKQRGYTF. DNA of the CDR3: TGCAGTGCTAAAAAACAGCGGGGCTACACCTTC.